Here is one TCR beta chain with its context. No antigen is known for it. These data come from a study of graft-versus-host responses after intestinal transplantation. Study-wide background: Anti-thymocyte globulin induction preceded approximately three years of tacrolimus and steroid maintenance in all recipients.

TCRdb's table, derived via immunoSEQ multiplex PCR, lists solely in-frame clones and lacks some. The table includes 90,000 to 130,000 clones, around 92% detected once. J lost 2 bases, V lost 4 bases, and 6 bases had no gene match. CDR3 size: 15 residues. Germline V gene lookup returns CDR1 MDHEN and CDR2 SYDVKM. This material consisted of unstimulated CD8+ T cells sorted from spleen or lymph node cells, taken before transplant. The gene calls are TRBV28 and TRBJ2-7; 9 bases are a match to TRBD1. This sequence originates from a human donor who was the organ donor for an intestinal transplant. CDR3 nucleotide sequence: TGTGCCAGCAGTTCCCCGGACAGGGGTCCCTACGAGCAGTACTTC. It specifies CASSSPDRGPYEQYF.